Within the sample, the clone carrying this T cell receptor (beta chain) is medium-sized. Its target is not known. This sample was taken from a study of T cells in tuberculosis. Study-level findings and limits: Active tuberculosis patients had shorter CDR3-alpha; the beta difference was nonsignificant.

Assay used: immunoSEQ multiplex PCR; TCRdb lists only in-frame clones, some missing. Of tens of thousands of clones listed, around 90% are singletons. Material for sequencing was PBMCs. This TCR came from a donor aged 5-35 years with latent tuberculosis or without tuberculosis infection.

CDR3 nucleotide sequence: TGTGCCAGCAGCCCCACGACAGGGCTGAGCGAGCAGTACTTC. Amino acid sequence: CASSPTTGLSEQYF. The chain employs TRBV11-2 and TRBJ2-7, with 7 nucleotides matching TRBD1. J gave up 6 bases and V 5 bases, and 10 bases lay outside the gene matches. This CDR3 contains 14 residues. Germline V gene data show CDR1 as SGHAT and CDR2 as FQNNGV.